This is a list of T cell receptor beta chains from one sample in a study of shared clonotypes between healthy human individuals. Generated by immunoSEQ multiplex PCR, the TCRdb table keeps only in-frame clones and is missing some. The sample has fewer than 550,000 clones, about three quarters seen once. The sequenced sample consisted of PBMCs. All receptors derive from a woman between 35 and 50 years old in good health. Some clones in this sample may be carry-over from other donors' samples. Each CDR3 is given with its conserved first and last residue. The D gene is left open where the match is weak. Expanded clones are given a class, and other clones once, few, many or no size at all.

d_gene | abundance | j_gene | v_gene | CDR3aa | CDR3nt
. | . | TRBJ1-3 | TRBV10-3 | CLGDLGNTIYF | TGTCTGGGCGATTTGGGAAACACCATATATTTT
TRBD2 | . | TRBJ2-7 | TRBV29-1 | CSILAGGLYEQYF | TGCAGCATTTTAGCGGGAGGGTTGTACGAGCAGTACTTC
. | . | TRBJ2-3 | TRBV19 | CASKEGGLAQKYF | TGTGCCAGTAAGGAGGGGGGACTCGCCCAAAAGTATTTT
. | . | TRBJ2-7 | TRBV11-2 | CASSLVYEQYF | TGTGCCAGCAGCTTAGTATACGAGCAGTACTTC
. | . | TRBJ2-1 | TRBV10-3 | CAISEREWSYNEQFF | TGTGCCATCAGTGAGCGGGAGTGGTCCTACAATGAGCAGTTCTTC
. | . | TRBJ2-7 | TRBV4-2 | CASSQDSGVDEQYF | TGTGCCAGCAGCCAAGATTCTGGGGTCGACGAGCAGTACTTC
. | . | TRBJ1-5 | TRBV7-9 | CASSLATGGVQPQHF | TGTGCCAGCAGCTTAGCCACCGGGGGGGTTCAGCCCCAGCATTTT
. | . | TRBJ1-2 | TRBV7-9 | CASSVDSYGYTF | TGTGCCAGCAGCGTAGACAGCTATGGCTACACCTTC
. | . | TRBJ2-1 | TRBV5-5 | CASSLSYNEQFF | TGTGCCAGCAGCTTGAGTTACAATGAGCAGTTCTTC
. | . | TRBJ2-7 | TRBV6-6 | CASSYSSTASYEQYF | TGTGCCAGCAGTTACTCGAGTACAGCCTCCTACGAGCAGTACTTC
. | . | TRBJ1-1 | TRBV5-1 | CASSLQGSTEAFF | TGCGCCAGCAGCTTACAGGGAAGTACTGAAGCTTTCTTT
TRBD1 | . | TRBJ2-1 | TRBV9 | CASSVGPDRANEQFF | TGTGCCAGCAGCGTAGGGCCGGACAGGGCTAATGAGCAGTTCTTC
. | . | TRBJ2-1 | TRBV11-2 | CASSPGDRRAYNEQFF | TGTGCCAGCAGCCCCGGCGACAGGCGAGCCTACAATGAGCAGTTCTTC
. | . | TRBJ2-2 | TRBV18 | CASSPGQNTGELFF | TGTGCCAGCTCACCGGGACAAAACACCGGGGAGCTGTTTTTT
TRBD1 | . | TRBJ2-5 | TRBV29-1 | CSVRDSQETQYF | TGCAGCGTCCGGGACAGTCAAGAGACCCAGTACTTC
. | . | TRBJ2-7 | TRBV11-3 | CASSLGGSVYEQYF | TGTGCCAGCAGCTTAGGGGGTAGCGTCTACGAGCAGTACTTC
TRBD2 | . | TRBJ2-5 | TRBV27 | CASSPGLAGRQETQYF | TGTGCCAGCAGTCCAGGACTAGCGGGCCGACAAGAGACCCAGTACTTC
TRBD2 | . | TRBJ2-5 | TRBV2 | CASAGTSVLETQYF | TGTGCCAGCGCCGGGACTAGCGTTTTAGAGACCCAGTACTTC
. | . | TRBJ1-1 | TRBV30 | CAWSSSVAAFF | TGTGCCTGGAGTAGTTCAGTGGCGGCTTTCTTT
. | . | TRBJ1-5 | TRBV5-6 | CASSNWGLSNQPQHF | TGTGCCAGCAGCAACTGGGGGTTAAGCAATCAGCCCCAGCATTTT
TRBD1 | . | TRBJ2-1 | TRBV11-2 | CASHKTGTGVLNEQFF | TGTGCCAGTCATAAAACCGGGACAGGGGTTTTGAATGAGCAGTTCTTC
. | . | TRBJ2-7 | TRBV10-2 | CASSESRFQGRHEQYF | TGCGCCAGCAGTGAGTCGCGTTTCCAGGGGAGACACGAGCAGTACTTC
. | . | TRBJ1-3 | TRBV13 | CASSLGAGSGNTIYF | TGTGCCAGCAGCTTAGGAGCGGGGTCCGGAAACACCATATATTTT
TRBD2 | . | TRBJ2-5 | TRBV29-1 | CSVAPSGNQETQYF | TGCAGCGTTGCCCCAAGCGGGAACCAAGAGACCCAGTACTTC
TRBD2 | . | TRBJ2-1 | TRBV5-1 | CASSFGTSNNEQFF | TGCGCCAGCAGCTTCGGGACTAGCAACAATGAGCAGTTCTTC
. | . | TRBJ1-1 | TRBV7-9 | CASTLSGPSGDTEAFF | TGTGCCAGCACCCTCAGCGGTCCGTCTGGGGACACTGAAGCTTTCTTT
. | once | TRBJ2-3 | TRBV4-1 | CASSQYSTGSTDTQYF | TGCGCCAGCAGCCAGTATTCGACGGGAAGCACAGATACGCAGTATTTT
. | . | TRBJ1-2 | TRBV18 | CASSPDRSYGYTF | TGTGCCAGCTCCCCCGACAGGTCATATGGCTACACCTTC
. | . | TRBJ1-4 | TRBV5-1 | CASRGPQGTNEKLFF | TGCGCCAGCCGGGGCCCTCAGGGAACTAATGAAAAACTGTTTTTT
. | . | TRBJ1-3 | TRBV30 | CAWSRGAISGNTIYF | TGTGCCTGGAGCCGCGGGGCTATCTCTGGAAACACCATATATTTT
. | few | TRBJ1-1 | TRBV2 | CASTTGLDEAFF | TGTGCCAGCACAACGGGCCTAGATGAAGCTTTCTTT
TRBD2 | . | TRBJ2-3 | TRBV5-1 | CASSARTSGRLTDTQYF | TGCGCCAGCAGCGCCCGGACTAGCGGGAGGTTGACAGATACGCAGTATTTT
. | . | TRBJ1-2 | TRBV14 | CASSQGTVNYGYTF | TGTGCCAGCAGCCAAGGGACAGTTAACTATGGCTACACCTTC
. | . | TRBJ1-1 | TRBV12-1 | CASSFVLGPNTEAFF | TGTGCCAGCAGCTTTGTATTAGGCCCGAACACTGAAGCTTTCTTT
. | . | TRBJ1-5 | TRBV19 | CASSIDLTRYQPQHF | TGTGCCAGTAGTATAGATCTTACAAGGTATCAGCCCCAGCATTTT
TRBD1 | . | TRBJ2-5 | TRBV6-1 | CASRNLQGGQETQYF | TGTGCCAGCAGGAACCTACAGGGGGGCCAAGAGACCCAGTACTTC
TRBD2 | . | TRBJ2-5 | TRBV7-2 | CASSLASGSVLWTQYF | TGTGCCAGCAGCTTAGCTAGCGGGAGTGTCCTATGGACCCAGTACTTC
TRBD2 | . | TRBJ2-6 | TRBV28 | CASSPTSEFTGANVLTF | TGTGCCAGCAGTCCCACTAGCGAGTTCACTGGGGCCAACGTCCTGACTTTC
. | . | TRBJ2-7 | TRBV5-1 | CASSLGPAGEQYF | TGCGCCAGCAGCTTGGGACCTGCGGGCGAGCAGTACTTC
. | . | TRBJ1-2 | TRBV9 | CASSVDNYGYTF | TGTGCCAGCAGCGTAGATAACTATGGCTACACCTTC
. | . | TRBJ2-7 | TRBV19 | CASSTRADLSYEQYF | TGTGCCAGTAGTACTAGGGCCGATCTCTCCTACGAGCAGTACTTC
TRBD2 | once | TRBJ2-7 | TRBV27 | CASSLGGGGEQYF | TGTGCCAGCAGTTTAGGTGGGGGGGGCGAGCAGTACTTC
. | . | TRBJ1-1 | TRBV5-6 | CASSLGRRNTGAFF | TGTGCCAGCAGCTTAGGCAGGAGAAACACTGGAGCTTTCTTT
TRBD2 | . | TRBJ2-1 | TRBV6-1 | CASSESTSGTSQFF | TGTGCCAGCAGTGAATCGACTAGCGGGACCTCGCAGTTCTTC
. | once | TRBJ2-4 | TRBV6-1 | CASSSPTGNIQYF | TGTGCCAGCAGTTCCCCGACAGGAAACATTCAGTACTTC
. | . | TRBJ2-4 | TRBV21-1 | CASSRVAPGKNIQYF | TGTGCCAGCAGCAGGGTGGCCCCTGGCAAAAACATTCAGTACTTC
. | . | TRBJ2-3 | TRBV5-1 | CASSLVRGASTDTQYF | TGCGCCAGCAGCTTGGTTCGCGGGGCTAGCACAGATACGCAGTATTTT
. | few | TRBJ1-1 | TRBV20-1 | CSARVGDEAFF | TGCAGTGCTAGAGTTGGCGATGAAGCTTTCTTT
. | . | TRBJ2-3 | TRBV15 | CATSRAMGGTDTQYF | TGTGCCACCAGCAGAGCTATGGGGGGCACAGATACGCAGTATTTT
. | once | TRBJ2-3 | TRBV19 | CASSEQSTDTQYF | TGTGCCAGTAGTGAGCAGAGCACAGATACGCAGTATTTT
. | . | TRBJ2-7 | TRBV28 | CASSSPRGEAHYEQYF | TGTGCCAGCAGTTCCCCAAGAGGGGAGGCTCACTACGAGCAGTACTTC
. | . | TRBJ1-2 | TRBV28 | CASSPAPNYGYTF | TGTGCCAGCAGCCCGGCTCCTAACTATGGCTACACCTTC
. | . | TRBJ1-4 | TRBV6-5 | CASSNSVGSNEKLFF | TGTGCCAGCAGCAATTCGGTAGGATCTAATGAAAAACTGTTTTTT
. | . | TRBJ2-6 | TRBV6-5 | CASSYRSLEANVLTF | TGTGCCAGCAGTTACCGGTCCCTTGAGGCCAACGTCCTGACTTTC
. | once | TRBJ2-3 | TRBV4-2 | CASSYRDGLFTDTQYF | TGTGCCAGCAGCTACCGGGACGGCCTTTTCACAGATACGCAGTATTTT
TRBD2 | . | TRBJ2-5 | TRBV2 | CASSVLAGIEETQYF | TGTGCCAGCAGTGTACTAGCGGGGATAGAAGAGACCCAGTACTTC
. | . | TRBJ2-3 | TRBV28 | CATRARGAPTDTQYF | TGTGCCACCCGAGCGCGAGGGGCCCCCACAGATACGCAGTATTTT